A selection of T cell receptor beta chains follows, all from one sample in a study of beta chain features in type 1 diabetes. Assay: immunoSEQ multiplex PCR; the TCRdb copy retains only in-frame clones and omits some. The table shows about 28,000 clones, with almost 65% occurring only once. Specimen: Tregs from blood. All receptors derive from a woman aged 25 to 39 with type 1 diabetes. Each CDR3 is given with its conserved first and last residue. Fields, in order: J gene, clone size, V gene, D gene, CDR3 protein, CDR3 DNA. D genes are given only for firm matches. Size tells how often a clone was seen (once, few, many) or the class of an expanded clone, and some rows leave it out.

j_call: TRBJ2-1
clone_size: .
v_call: TRBV6-6
d_call: .
cdr3_aa: CASSYFDEQFF
cdr3_nt: TGTGCCAGCAGTTACTTCGATGAGCAGTTCTTC

j_call: TRBJ2-3
clone_size: few
v_call: TRBV21-1
d_call: .
cdr3_aa: CASSRGTLVPQYF
cdr3_nt: TGTGCCAGCAGCAGGGGGACACTCGTCCCGCAGTATTTT

j_call: TRBJ2-5
clone_size: .
v_call: TRBV4-2
d_call: .
cdr3_aa: CASSQEGGPKVPQYF
cdr3_nt: TGTGCCAGCAGCCAAGAGGGGGGACCTAAGGTCCCCCAGTACTTC

j_call: TRBJ1-1
clone_size: .
v_call: TRBV27
d_call: TRBD1
cdr3_aa: CASRRDRLGFGETEAFF
cdr3_nt: TGTGCCAGCAGGAGGGACAGGCTGGGATTTGGGGAAACTGAAGCTTTCTTT

j_call: TRBJ2-7
clone_size: .
v_call: TRBV7-9
d_call: .
cdr3_aa: CASQQGEAETYEQYF
cdr3_nt: TGTGCCAGCCAACAGGGTGAGGCTGAGACCTACGAGCAGTACTTC

j_call: TRBJ2-2
clone_size: .
v_call: TRBV7-2
d_call: .
cdr3_aa: CASSVYKDTGELFF
cdr3_nt: TGTGCCAGCAGCGTATACAAAGACACCGGGGAGCTGTTTTTT

j_call: TRBJ1-2
clone_size: medium-sized
v_call: TRBV7-9
d_call: .
cdr3_aa: CASSRAGSYTF
cdr3_nt: TGTGCCAGCAGCCGAGCAGGGAGCTACACCTTC

j_call: TRBJ2-1
clone_size: .
v_call: TRBV19
d_call: TRBD1
cdr3_aa: CASRLGQGSEGEQFF
cdr3_nt: TGTGCCAGTAGACTGGGACAGGGGAGCGAGGGGGAGCAGTTCTTC

j_call: TRBJ2-2
clone_size: .
v_call: TRBV2
d_call: .
cdr3_aa: CASSEALAVTGELFF
cdr3_nt: TGTGCCAGCAGTGAAGCCTTAGCCGTGACCGGGGAGCTGTTTTTT

j_call: TRBJ1-2
clone_size: few
v_call: TRBV6-6
d_call: TRBD1
cdr3_aa: CASSRDRTSLGYGYTF
cdr3_nt: TGTGCCAGCAGTCGGGACAGAACCTCGCTTGGCTATGGCTACACCTTC

j_call: TRBJ2-5
clone_size: .
v_call: TRBV6-1
d_call: .
cdr3_aa: CASSVVGGLETQYF
cdr3_nt: TGTGCCAGCAGTGTCGTCGGAGGTCTCGAGACCCAGTACTTC

j_call: TRBJ2-3
clone_size: once
v_call: TRBV10-3
d_call: TRBD2
cdr3_aa: CAISERGGTNTDTQYF
cdr3_nt: TGTGCCATCAGTGAACGGGGGGGAACAAACACAGATACGCAGTATTTT

j_call: TRBJ2-2
clone_size: few
v_call: TRBV18
d_call: .
cdr3_aa: CASSPGIGQLNTGELFF
cdr3_nt: TGTGCCAGCTCACCAGGAATTGGACAGCTGAACACCGGGGAGCTGTTTTTT

j_call: TRBJ2-1
clone_size: .
v_call: TRBV9
d_call: TRBD2
cdr3_aa: CASSVAGGLAPNEQFF
cdr3_nt: TGTGCCAGCAGCGTAGCAGGGGGACTAGCTCCCAATGAGCAGTTCTTC

j_call: TRBJ2-7
clone_size: .
v_call: TRBV10-3
d_call: .
cdr3_aa: CAISESSKRSYEQYF
cdr3_nt: TGTGCCATCAGTGAGTCGAGTAAGAGGTCCTACGAGCAGTACTTC

j_call: TRBJ2-7
clone_size: .
v_call: TRBV27
d_call: TRBD1
cdr3_aa: CASSSKTSGQGLLYEQYF
cdr3_nt: TGTGCCAGCAGTTCTAAGACTTCGGGACAGGGTCTTTTGTACGAGCAGTACTTC

j_call: TRBJ2-1
clone_size: .
v_call: TRBV7-8
d_call: TRBD2
cdr3_aa: CASSPSRTSGRHEQFF
cdr3_nt: TGTGCCAGCAGCCCCTCCCGGACTAGCGGGAGACATGAGCAGTTCTTC

j_call: TRBJ2-3
clone_size: .
v_call: TRBV7-9
d_call: .
cdr3_aa: CASSLSRFSGGGETQYF
cdr3_nt: TGTGCCAGCAGCTTATCCCGCTTTAGCGGCGGAGGGGAGACGCAGTATTTT

j_call: TRBJ2-7
clone_size: once
v_call: TRBV6-1
d_call: TRBD2
cdr3_aa: CASSATSGRAYEQYF
cdr3_nt: TGTGCCAGCAGTGCAACTAGCGGGAGGGCCTACGAGCAGTACTTC

j_call: TRBJ2-1
clone_size: .
v_call: TRBV6-5
d_call: .
cdr3_aa: CASSRTSGSHNEQFF
cdr3_nt: TGTGCCAGCAGCCGCACTTCGGGGAGTCACAATGAGCAGTTCTTC

j_call: TRBJ2-7
clone_size: .
v_call: TRBV19
d_call: .
cdr3_aa: CASQGTSGRQQYF
cdr3_nt: TGTGCCAGCCAAGGGACATCAGGGCGGCAGCAGTACTTC

j_call: TRBJ2-3
clone_size: once
v_call: TRBV11-2
d_call: TRBD1
cdr3_aa: CASSWDRLTDTQYF
cdr3_nt: TGTGCCAGCAGCTGGGACAGACTCACAGATACGCAGTATTTT

j_call: TRBJ1-2
clone_size: .
v_call: TRBV30
d_call: .
cdr3_aa: CAWSFYRGYGYTF
cdr3_nt: TGTGCCTGGAGTTTCTATCGGGGCTATGGCTACACCTTC

j_call: TRBJ1-3
clone_size: .
v_call: TRBV6-1
d_call: .
cdr3_aa: CASTRAWGNTIYF
cdr3_nt: TGTGCCAGCACGAGGGCATGGGGAAACACCATATATTTT

j_call: TRBJ1-2
clone_size: .
v_call: TRBV28
d_call: .
cdr3_aa: CASSSGVNYGYTF
cdr3_nt: TGTGCCAGCAGTTCCGGGGTGAACTATGGCTACACCTTC

j_call: TRBJ1-6
clone_size: .
v_call: TRBV4-1
d_call: .
cdr3_aa: CASSQVVSTDYNSPLHF
cdr3_nt: TGCGCCAGCAGCCAAGTAGTTTCGACAGACTATAATTCACCCCTCCACTTT

j_call: TRBJ1-5
clone_size: .
v_call: TRBV6-5
d_call: .
cdr3_aa: CASRQNTNQPQHF
cdr3_nt: TGTGCCAGCAGACAGAACACCAATCAGCCCCAGCATTTT

j_call: TRBJ2-1
clone_size: few
v_call: TRBV10-3
d_call: TRBD2
cdr3_aa: CAIGLAGSNEQFF
cdr3_nt: TGTGCCATAGGACTAGCGGGATCCAATGAGCAGTTCTTC

j_call: TRBJ2-7
clone_size: .
v_call: TRBV19
d_call: TRBD1
cdr3_aa: CASSRGTGYQSATYEQYF
cdr3_nt: TGTGCCAGTAGTCGCGGGACAGGGTACCAATCTGCCACCTACGAGCAGTACTTC

j_call: TRBJ2-1
clone_size: .
v_call: TRBV6-1
d_call: TRBD1
cdr3_aa: CAINDRGRVYNEQFF
cdr3_nt: TGTGCCATCAACGACAGGGGGAGAGTCTACAATGAGCAGTTCTTC

j_call: TRBJ2-1
clone_size: .
v_call: TRBV5-1
d_call: TRBD2
cdr3_aa: CASSEREGGEQFF
cdr3_nt: TGCGCCAGCAGCGAGCGGGAGGGAGGTGAGCAGTTCTTC

j_call: TRBJ2-7
clone_size: .
v_call: TRBV30
d_call: .
cdr3_aa: CAWSDRDWSYEQYF
cdr3_nt: TGTGCCTGGAGCGACCGGGACTGGAGCTACGAGCAGTACTTC

j_call: TRBJ1-2
clone_size: once
v_call: TRBV5-6
d_call: TRBD1
cdr3_aa: CASSLFGTGEANYGYTF
cdr3_nt: TGTGCCAGCAGCTTGTTCGGGACAGGGGAAGCTAACTATGGCTACACCTTC

j_call: TRBJ1-5
clone_size: .
v_call: TRBV21-1
d_call: .
cdr3_aa: CASSGTGFGQPQHF
cdr3_nt: TGTGCCAGCAGCGGGACAGGGTTCGGTCAGCCCCAGCATTTT

j_call: TRBJ1-1
clone_size: .
v_call: TRBV14
d_call: TRBD1
cdr3_aa: CASSRQGIMNTEAFF
cdr3_nt: TGTGCCAGCAGCCGACAGGGCATCATGAACACTGAAGCTTTCTTT

j_call: TRBJ2-5
clone_size: .
v_call: TRBV6-1
d_call: .
cdr3_aa: CASSGHPWETQYF
cdr3_nt: TGTGCCAGCAGTGGACACCCATGGGAGACCCAGTACTTC

j_call: TRBJ1-1
clone_size: few
v_call: TRBV29-1
d_call: .
cdr3_aa: CSVVHRAMNTEAFF
cdr3_nt: TGCAGCGTTGTTCACAGGGCCATGAACACTGAAGCTTTCTTT

j_call: TRBJ2-5
clone_size: .
v_call: TRBV18
d_call: .
cdr3_aa: CASSPRGALQETQYF
cdr3_nt: TGTGCCAGCTCACCAAGAGGAGCGCTCCAAGAGACCCAGTACTTC

j_call: TRBJ2-1
clone_size: few
v_call: TRBV30
d_call: .
cdr3_aa: CAWNRETNEQFF
cdr3_nt: TGTGCCTGGAACAGGGAGACCAATGAGCAGTTCTTC

j_call: TRBJ2-2
clone_size: .
v_call: TRBV4-1
d_call: TRBD2
cdr3_aa: CASSPSGRRDTGELFF
cdr3_nt: TGCGCCAGCAGCCCTAGCGGGAGAAGGGACACCGGGGAGCTGTTTTTT

j_call: TRBJ2-2
clone_size: .
v_call: TRBV5-1
d_call: .
cdr3_aa: CASSIQGPNTGELFF
cdr3_nt: TGCGCCAGCAGCATTCAGGGTCCTAACACCGGGGAGCTGTTTTTT